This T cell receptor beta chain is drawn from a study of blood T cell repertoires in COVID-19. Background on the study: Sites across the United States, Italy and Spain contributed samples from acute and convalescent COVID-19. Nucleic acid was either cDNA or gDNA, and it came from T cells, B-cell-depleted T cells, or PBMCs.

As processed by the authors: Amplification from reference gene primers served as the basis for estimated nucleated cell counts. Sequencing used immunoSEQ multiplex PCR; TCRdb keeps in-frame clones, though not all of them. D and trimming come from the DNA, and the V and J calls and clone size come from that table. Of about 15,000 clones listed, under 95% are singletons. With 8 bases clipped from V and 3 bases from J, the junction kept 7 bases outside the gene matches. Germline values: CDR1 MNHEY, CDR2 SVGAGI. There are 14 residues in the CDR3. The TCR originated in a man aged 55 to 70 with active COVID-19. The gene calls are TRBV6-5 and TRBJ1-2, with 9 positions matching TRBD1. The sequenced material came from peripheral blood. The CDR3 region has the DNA TGTGCCAGCCGTCGGAACAGGGGGCACTATGGCTACACCTTC. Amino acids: CASRRNRGHYGYTF.